This T cell receptor beta chain was sequenced for a study of blood T cell repertoires in COVID-19. With 7 bases clipped from V and 8 bases from J, the junction kept 9 bases outside the gene matches. Germline V gene lookup returns CDR1 MNHEY and CDR2 SVGAGI. The length of the CDR3 is 15 residues. The protocol was immunoSEQ multiplex PCR, while the TCRdb copy is restricted to in-frame clones and leaves out a portion. The sample holds over 250,000 clones, roughly 85% seen once. The chain combines TRBV6-5 with TRBJ1-6, with 9 positions matching TRBD1. Sequencing input: peripheral blood. The TCR was taken from a woman in her seventies with acute or convalescent COVID-19. This CDR3 is CASTYGGDRDSPLHF. DNA for the CDR3: TGTGCCAGCACCTACGGGGGGGACAGGGATTCACCCCTCCACTTT.